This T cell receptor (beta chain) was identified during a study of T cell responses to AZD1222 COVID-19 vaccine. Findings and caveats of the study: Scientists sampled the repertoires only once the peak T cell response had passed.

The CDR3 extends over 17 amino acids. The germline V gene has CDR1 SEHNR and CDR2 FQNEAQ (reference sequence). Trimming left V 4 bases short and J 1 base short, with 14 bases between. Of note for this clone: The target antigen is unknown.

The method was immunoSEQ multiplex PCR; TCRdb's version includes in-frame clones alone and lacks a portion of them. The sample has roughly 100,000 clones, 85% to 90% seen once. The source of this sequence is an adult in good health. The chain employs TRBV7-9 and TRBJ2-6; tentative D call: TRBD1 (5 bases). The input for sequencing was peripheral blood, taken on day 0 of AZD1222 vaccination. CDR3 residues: CASSSIGSGSGANVLTF. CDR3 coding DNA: TGTGCCAGCAGCTCGATCGGGTCAGGGTCTGGGGCCAACGTCCTGACTTTC.